This TCR beta chain emerged from a study of Graves' ophthalmopathy and Graves' hyperthyroidism. Study-wide background: Samples of peripheral blood were obtained at initial diagnosis, prior to treatment of any kind.

Study-level results: The authors also found most expanded thyroid clonotypes above 0.001 frequency in blood.

RNA transcripts were the template, and TCR beta CDR3 regions were amplified from them. RT-PCR in the first round used HTBI primers; a second-round multiplex PCR followed. TCRdb recomputed calls from the multiplex PCR reads with MiXCR, one row per CDR3 protein. The table includes some 390,000 distinct CDR3 sequences, around 19% detected once. There are many counts of this clonotype. Its antigen is undetermined. This CDR3 region has 12 residues. Germline CDR1 is MNHNS and CDR2 is SASEGT. V lost 6 bases, J lost 0 bases, and 3 bases lay in between. Sequenced sample: peripheral blood. The gene calls are TRBV6-1 and TRBJ1-5; D gene ambiguous. The receptor comes from a woman aged 18 to 35 with Graves' ophthalmopathy. The CDR3 here is CASRHSNQPQHF. CDR3 nucleotide sequence: TGTGCCAGCAGGCATAGCAATCAGCCCCAGCATTTT.